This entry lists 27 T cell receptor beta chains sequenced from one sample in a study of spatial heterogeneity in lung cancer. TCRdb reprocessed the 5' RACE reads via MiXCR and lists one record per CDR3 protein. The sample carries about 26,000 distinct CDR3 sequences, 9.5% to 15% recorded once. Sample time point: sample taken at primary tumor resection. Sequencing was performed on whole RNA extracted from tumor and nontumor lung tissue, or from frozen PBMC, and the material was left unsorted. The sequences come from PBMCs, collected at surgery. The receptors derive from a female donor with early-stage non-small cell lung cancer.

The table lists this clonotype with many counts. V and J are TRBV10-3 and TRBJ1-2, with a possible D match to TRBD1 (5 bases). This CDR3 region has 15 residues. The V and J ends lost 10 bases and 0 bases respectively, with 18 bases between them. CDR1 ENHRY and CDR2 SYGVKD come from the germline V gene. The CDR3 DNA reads TGTGCCACGACCGGGGGTGGTATTCCTAACTATGGCTACACCTTC. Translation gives CATTGGGIPNYGYTF.

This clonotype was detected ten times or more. The CDR3 region is CASSQVFYDTQYF. The CDR3 nucleotides are TGTGCCAGCAGCCAAGTGTTCTATGATACGCAGTATTTT. The gene calls are TRBV4-2 and TRBJ2-3; D is uncertain. The CDR3 runs 13 residues. The germline gives CDR1 LGHNA, CDR2 YNFKEQ. Trimming pared 1 base from V and 6 bases from J, leaving 8 bases between.

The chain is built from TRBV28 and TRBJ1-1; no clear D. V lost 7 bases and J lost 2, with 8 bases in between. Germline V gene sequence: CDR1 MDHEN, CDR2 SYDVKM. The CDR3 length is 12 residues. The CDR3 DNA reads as TGTGCCAGCAAGTTGGGTAACACTGAAGCTTTCTTT. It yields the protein CASKLGNTEAFF. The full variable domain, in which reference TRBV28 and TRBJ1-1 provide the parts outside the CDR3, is DVKVTQSSRYLVKRTGEKVFLECVQDMDHENMFWYRQDPGLGLRLIYFSYDVKMKEKGDIPEGYSVSREKKERFSLILESASTNQTSMYLCASKLGNTEAFFGQGTRLTVV.

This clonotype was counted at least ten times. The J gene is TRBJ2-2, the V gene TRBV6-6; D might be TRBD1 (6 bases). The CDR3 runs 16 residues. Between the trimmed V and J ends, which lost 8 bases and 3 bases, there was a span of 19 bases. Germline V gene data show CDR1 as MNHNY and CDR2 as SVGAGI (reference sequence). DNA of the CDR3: TGTGCCAGCTGGGGTGGGGGACAACATTACACCGGGGAGCTGTTTTTT. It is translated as CASWGGGQHYTGELFF.

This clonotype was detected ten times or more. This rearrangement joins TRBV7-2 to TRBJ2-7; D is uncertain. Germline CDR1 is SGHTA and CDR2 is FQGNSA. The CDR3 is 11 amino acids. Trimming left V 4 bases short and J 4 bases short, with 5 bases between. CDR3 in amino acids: CASSSKYEQYF. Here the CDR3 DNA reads TGTGCCAGCAGCTCAAAATACGAGCAGTACTTC.

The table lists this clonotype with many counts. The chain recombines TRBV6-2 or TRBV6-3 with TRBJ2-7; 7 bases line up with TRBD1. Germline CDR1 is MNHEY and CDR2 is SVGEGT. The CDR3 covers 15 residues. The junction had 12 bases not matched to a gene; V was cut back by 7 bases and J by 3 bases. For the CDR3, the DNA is TGTGCCAGCATCCAGGGAAGGGACAGATACTACGAGCAGTACGTC. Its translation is CASIQGRDRYYEQYV.

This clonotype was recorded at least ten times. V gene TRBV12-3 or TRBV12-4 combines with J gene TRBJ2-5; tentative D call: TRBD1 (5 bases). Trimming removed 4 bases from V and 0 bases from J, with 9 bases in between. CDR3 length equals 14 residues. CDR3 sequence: CASSSTQDQETQYF. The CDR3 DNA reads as TGTGCCAGCAGTTCCACACAGGACCAAGAGACCCAGTACTTC.

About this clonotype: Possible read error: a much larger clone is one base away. For the CDR3, the DNA is TGTGCCGGCAACCCTTGGGGGAGTGGAGGGAGGGGCAATGAGCAGTTCTTC. It codes for CAGNPWGSGGRGNEQFF. The chain is built from TRBV6-5 and TRBJ2-1; 7 positions match TRBD2. This CDR3 contains 17 residues. The V and J ends lost 11 bases and 6 bases, in that order; junction bases with no gene match: 22. Germline V lookup: CDR1 MNHEY, CDR2 SVGAGI.

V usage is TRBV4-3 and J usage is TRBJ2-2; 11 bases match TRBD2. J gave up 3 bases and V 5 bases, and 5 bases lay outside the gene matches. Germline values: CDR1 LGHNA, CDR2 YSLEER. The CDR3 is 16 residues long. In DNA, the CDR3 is TGCGCCAGCAGCTACCTAGCGGGAGGTCACACCGGGGAGCTGTTTTTT. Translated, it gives CASSYLAGGHTGELFF.

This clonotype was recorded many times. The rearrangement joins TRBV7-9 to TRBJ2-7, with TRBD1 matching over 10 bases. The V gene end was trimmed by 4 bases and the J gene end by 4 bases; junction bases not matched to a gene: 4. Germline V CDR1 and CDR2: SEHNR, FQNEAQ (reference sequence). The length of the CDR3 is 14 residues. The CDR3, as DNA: TGTGCCAGCAGCTCAAGGGACAGGGGATACGAGCAGTACTTC. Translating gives CASSSRDRGYEQYF.

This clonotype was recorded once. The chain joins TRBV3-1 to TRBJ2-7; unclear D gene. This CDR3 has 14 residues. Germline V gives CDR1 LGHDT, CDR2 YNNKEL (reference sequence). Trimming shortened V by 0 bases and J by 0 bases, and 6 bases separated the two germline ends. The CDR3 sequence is CASSQDPGSYEQYF. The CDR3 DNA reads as TGTGCCAGCAGCCAAGATCCAGGCTCCTACGAGCAGTACTTC.

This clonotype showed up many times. The CDR3 DNA reads as TGTGCCACCAGTGGCCCAGGGGCACAAGCTTTCTTT. Amino acid sequence: CATSGPGAQAFF. The V call is TRBV24-1, the J call TRBJ1-1, with D possibly being TRBD1 (6 bases). The length of the CDR3 is 12 residues. Germline V gives CDR1 KGHDR, CDR2 SFDVKD. Trimming shortened V by 5 bases and J by 9 bases, and 12 bases separated the two germline ends.

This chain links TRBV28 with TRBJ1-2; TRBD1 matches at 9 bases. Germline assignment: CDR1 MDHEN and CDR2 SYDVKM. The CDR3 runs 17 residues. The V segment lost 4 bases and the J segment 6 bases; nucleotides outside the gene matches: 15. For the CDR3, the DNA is TGTGCCAGCAGTTCTCTGGGGAGAGGACAGGGGATAAATGGCTACACCTTC. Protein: CASSSLGRGQGINGYTF.

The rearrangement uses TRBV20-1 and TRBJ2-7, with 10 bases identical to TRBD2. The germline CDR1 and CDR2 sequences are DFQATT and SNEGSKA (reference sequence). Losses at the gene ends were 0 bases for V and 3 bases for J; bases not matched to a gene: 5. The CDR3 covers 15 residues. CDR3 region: CSARDPSGSNYEQYF. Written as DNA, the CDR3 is TGCAGTGCTAGAGATCCTAGCGGGAGCAACTACGAGCAGTACTTC.

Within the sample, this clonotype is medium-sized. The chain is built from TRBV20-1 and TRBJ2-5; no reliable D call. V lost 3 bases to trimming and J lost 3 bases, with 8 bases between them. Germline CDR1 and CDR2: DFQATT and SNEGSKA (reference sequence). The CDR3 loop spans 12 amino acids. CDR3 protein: CSARSSKETQYF. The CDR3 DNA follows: TGCAGTGCTAGGTCGAGTAAAGAGACCCAGTACTTC.

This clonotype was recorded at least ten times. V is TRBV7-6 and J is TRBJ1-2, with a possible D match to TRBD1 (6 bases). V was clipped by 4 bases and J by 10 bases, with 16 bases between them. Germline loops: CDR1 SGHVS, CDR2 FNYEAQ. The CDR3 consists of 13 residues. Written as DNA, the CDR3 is TGTGCCAGCAGCTCCGGGACACAACCCCCCTACACCTTC. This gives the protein CASSSGTQPPYTF.

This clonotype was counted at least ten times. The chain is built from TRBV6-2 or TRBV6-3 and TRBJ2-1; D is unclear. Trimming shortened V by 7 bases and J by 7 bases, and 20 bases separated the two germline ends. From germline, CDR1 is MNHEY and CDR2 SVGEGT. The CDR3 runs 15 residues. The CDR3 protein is CASTPPGSLSNEQFF. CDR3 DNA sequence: TGTGCCAGCACCCCACCCGGGTCCCTCAGTAATGAGCAGTTCTTC.

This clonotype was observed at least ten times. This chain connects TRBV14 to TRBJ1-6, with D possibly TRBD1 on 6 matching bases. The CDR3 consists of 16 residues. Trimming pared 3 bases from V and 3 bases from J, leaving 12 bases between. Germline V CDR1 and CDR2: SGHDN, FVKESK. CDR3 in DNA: TGTGCCAGCAGCCACGGACAGTTACTCTATAATTCACCCCTCCACTTT. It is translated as CASSHGQLLYNSPLHF.

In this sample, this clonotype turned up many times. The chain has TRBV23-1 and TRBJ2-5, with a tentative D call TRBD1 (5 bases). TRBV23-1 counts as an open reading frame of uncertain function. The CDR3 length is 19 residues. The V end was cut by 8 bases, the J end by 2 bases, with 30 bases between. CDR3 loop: CASQSIKGVTDLLQETQYF. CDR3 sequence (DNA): TGCGCCAGCCAGTCAATCAAGGGTGTGACAGACCTCTTACAAGAGACCCAGTACTTC.

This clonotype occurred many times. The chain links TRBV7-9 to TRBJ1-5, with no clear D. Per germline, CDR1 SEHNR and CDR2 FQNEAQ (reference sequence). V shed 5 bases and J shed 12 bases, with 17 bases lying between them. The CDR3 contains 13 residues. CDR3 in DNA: TGTGCCAGCAGCCCACGTGCTAAAGACGACCAGCATTTT. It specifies CASSPRAKDDQHF.

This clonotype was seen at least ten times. The CDR3 loop reads CASSPREGTGTNEKLFF. CDR3 nucleotide sequence: TGTGCCAGCAGCCCTCGCGAGGGGACGGGAACTAATGAAAAACTGTTTTTT. The genes are TRBV4-2 and TRBJ1-4; a weak D match, TRBD1 (5 bases). This CDR3 spans 17 amino acids. Germline values: CDR1 LGHNA, CDR2 YNFKEQ. The germline V and J ends were trimmed by 4 bases and 1 base, with 16 bases remaining between them.

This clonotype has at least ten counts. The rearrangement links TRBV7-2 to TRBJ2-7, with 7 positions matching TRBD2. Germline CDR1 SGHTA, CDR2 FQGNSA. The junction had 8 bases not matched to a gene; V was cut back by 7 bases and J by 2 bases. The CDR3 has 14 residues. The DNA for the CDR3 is TGTGCCAGCACTCAACCGGGAGGAACCTACGAGCAGTACTTC. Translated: CASTQPGGTYEQYF. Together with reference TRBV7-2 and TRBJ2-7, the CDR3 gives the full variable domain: GAGVSQSPSNKVTEKGKDVELRCDPISGHTALYWYRQSLGQGLEFLIYFQGNSAPDKSGLPSDRFSAERTGGSVSTLTIQRTQQEDSAVYLCASTQPGGTYEQYFGPGTRLTVT.

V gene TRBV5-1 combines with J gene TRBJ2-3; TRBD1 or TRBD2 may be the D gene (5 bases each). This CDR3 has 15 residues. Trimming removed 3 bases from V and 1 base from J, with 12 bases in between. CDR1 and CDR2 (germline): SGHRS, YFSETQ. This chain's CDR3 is CASSWGTYGTDTQYF. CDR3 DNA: TGCGCCAGCAGCTGGGGGACCTACGGCACAGATACGCAGTATTTT.

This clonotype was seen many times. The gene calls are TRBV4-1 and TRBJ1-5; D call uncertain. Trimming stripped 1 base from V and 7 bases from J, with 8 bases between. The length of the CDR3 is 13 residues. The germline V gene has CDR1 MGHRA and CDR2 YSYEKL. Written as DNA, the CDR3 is TGCGCCAGCAGCCAAGGGGTCGAGCAGCCCCAGCATTTT. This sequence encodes CASSQGVEQPQHF.

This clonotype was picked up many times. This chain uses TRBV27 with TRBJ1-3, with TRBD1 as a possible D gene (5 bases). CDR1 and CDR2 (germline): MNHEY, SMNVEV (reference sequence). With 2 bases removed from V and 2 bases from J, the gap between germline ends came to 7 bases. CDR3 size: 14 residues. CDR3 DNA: TGTGCCAGCAGTTTACGGGGGGCTGGAAACACCATATATTTT. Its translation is CASSLRGAGNTIYF.

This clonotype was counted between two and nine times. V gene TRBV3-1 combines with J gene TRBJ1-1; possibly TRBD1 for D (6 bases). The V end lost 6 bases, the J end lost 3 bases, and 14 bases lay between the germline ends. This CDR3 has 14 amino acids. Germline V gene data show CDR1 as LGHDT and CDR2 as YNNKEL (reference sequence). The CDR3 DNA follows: TGTGCCAGCAGTTACAGCGGGGGGCACACTGAAGCTTTCTTT. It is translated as CASSYSGGHTEAFF.

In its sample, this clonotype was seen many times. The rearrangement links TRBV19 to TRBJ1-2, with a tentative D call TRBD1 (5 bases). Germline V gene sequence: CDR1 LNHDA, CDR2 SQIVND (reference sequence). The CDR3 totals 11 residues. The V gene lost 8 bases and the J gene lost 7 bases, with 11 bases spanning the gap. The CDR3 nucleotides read TGTGCCAGTGGGACCCTCCTTGGCTACACCTTC. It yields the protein CASGTLLGYTF.